The present entry profiles one TCR beta chain with its context. Its antigen is still unknown. This sample stems from a study of cytomegalovirus exposure and HLA in healthy donors. Whole-study results and caveats: Some V segments, including TRBV6-2 and TRBV6-3, were excluded as indistinguishable.

The PCR contained 60 Vbeta and 13 Jbeta primers. The method was immunoSEQ multiplex PCR; TCRdb's version includes in-frame clones alone and lacks a portion of them. The sample includes fewer than 200,000 clones, approximately 82% of them seen just once. Germline V lookup: CDR1 SGHKS, CDR2 YYEKEE (reference sequence). CDR3 length equals 14 residues. V was pared by 2 bases and J by 3 bases, with 1 base of the junction left unmatched. This rearrangement joins TRBV5-5 to TRBJ2-7; 11 bases line up with TRBD2. Sequencing input: PBMCs. This TCR derives from a male donor in good health and CMV-seronegative. The CDR3 sequence: CASSFSGGDYEQYF. The CDR3 DNA follows: TGTGCCAGCAGCTTTAGCGGGGGGGACTACGAGCAGTACTTC.